One sample yielded the 3 T cell receptor beta chains listed below, sequenced in a study of shared clonotypes between healthy human individuals. Repertoires were generated with immunoSEQ multiplex PCR, while TCRdb's copy carries only in-frame clones and drops some. The sample lists about 560,000 clones, just over 75% occurring once. Sequencing input: PBMCs. The receptor set was obtained from a woman aged 40-49 years in good health. Some clones in this sample may be carry-over from other donors' samples.

This chain links TRBV13 with TRBJ2-1, with D possibly being TRBD2 (5 bases). V shed 3 bases and J shed 0 bases, with 9 bases lying between them. Germline V gene data show CDR1 as PRHDT and CDR2 as FYEKMQ (reference sequence). This CDR3 is built from 15 residues. The CDR3 DNA is TGTGCCAGCAGCTTGAGCGGAAGCTCCTACAATGAGCAGTTCTTC. Its protein product is CASSLSGSSYNEQFF. Full variable domain (missing parts from reference TRBV13 and TRBJ2-1): AAGVIQSPRHLIKEKRETATLKCYPIPRHDTVYWYQQGPGQDPQFLISFYEKMQSDKGSIPDRFSAQQFSDYHSELNMSSLELGDSALYFCASSLSGSSYNEQFFGPGTRLTVL.

The chain combines TRBV4-1 with TRBJ1-6; 9 nucleotides line up with TRBD1. CDR3 length: 16 amino acids. The germline V gene encodes CDR1 MGHRA and CDR2 YSYEKL. Trimming at V came to 0 bases and at J to 9 bases, leaving 6 bases not matched to a gene. In DNA form, the CDR3 reads TGCGCCAGCAGCCAAGAACGGGGACAGGGAAGTTCACCCCTCCACTTT. Its protein product is CASSQERGQGSSPLHF.

This rearrangement joins TRBV4-3 to TRBJ2-7; 8 bases align to TRBD2. The CDR3 extends over 15 amino acids. V lost 2 bases to trimming and J lost 3 bases; unmatched junction nucleotides: 6. CDR1 is LGHNA and CDR2 is YSLEER in the germline V gene. CDR3 sequence reads: CASSQLAGRNYEQYF. CDR3 nucleotides: TGCGCCAGCAGCCAACTAGCGGGCAGGAACTACGAGCAGTACTTC.